A selection of T cell receptor beta chains follows, all from one sample in a study of Ad26.COV2.S vaccination and SARS-CoV-2 variants. The method was immunoSEQ multiplex PCR; TCRdb's version includes in-frame clones alone and lacks a portion of them. The sample includes about 180,000 clones, 87% of them seen just once. This specimen was peripheral blood, taken after recovery from COVID-19. The receptor source for this set is a human donor who had recovered from COVID-19. The CDR3 runs from the conserved cysteine through the conserved F or W. D genes are given only for firm matches. Rows give clone size only sometimes, using once, few, many, or a class for an expanded clone.

>.|TRBV7-8|TRBJ1-5|once
CASSLLSSQPQHF
TGTGCCAGCAGCTTATTAAGCAGTCAGCCCCAGCATTTT
>.|TRBV15|TRBJ2-7|.
CATTGLRGQLHEQYF
TGTGCCACCACAGGCCTCAGGGGCCAGCTACACGAGCAGTACTTC
>.|TRBV30|TRBJ1-6|.
CAWILKSPNSPLHF
TGTGCCTGGATATTGAAATCACCTAATTCACCCCTCCACTTT
>TRBD1|TRBV7-3|TRBJ2-3|.
CASSRGQTTDTQYF
TGTGCCAGCAGCAGGGGACAGACTACAGATACGCAGTATTTT
>.|TRBV3-1/TRBV3-2|TRBJ2-2|once
CASSQESIETGELFF
TGTGCCAGCAGCCAAGAGTCGATTGAGACCGGGGAGCTGTTTTTT
>TRBD2|TRBV11-2|TRBJ2-2|.
CASSLGSAGGPHTGELFF
TGTGCCAGCAGCTTAGGTTCAGCGGGGGGGCCTCACACCGGGGAGCTGTTTTTT
>.|TRBV29-1|TRBJ1-1|.
CSGLGGPGTEAFF
TGCAGCGGGTTGGGGGGGCCAGGCACTGAAGCTTTCTTT
>.|TRBV13|TRBJ2-7|few
CASSLGGREQYF
TGTGCCAGCAGCTTAGGAGGGCGCGAGCAGTACTTC
>.|TRBV7-9|TRBJ1-1|.
CASSSPPLNTEAFF
TGTGCCAGCAGCTCCCCCCCCCTGAACACTGAAGCTTTCTTT
>TRBD2|TRBV28|TRBJ2-2|.
CASSFLGLAGGNGELFF
TGTGCCAGCAGCTTCCTCGGGCTAGCGGGGGGAAACGGGGAGCTGTTTTTT
>.|TRBV4-1|TRBJ2-7|few
CASSQDLEQPSYEQYF
TGCGCCAGCAGCCAAGATCTTGAACAGCCTTCCTACGAGCAGTACTTC
>.|TRBV6-5|TRBJ2-2|.
CASSYSISRNTGELFF
TGTGCCAGCAGTTACTCGATCAGTCGTAACACCGGGGAGCTGTTTTTT
>.|TRBV9|TRBJ2-7|.
CASSLGQGGEQYF
TGTGCCAGCAGCCTGGGGCAGGGGGGCGAGCAGTACTTC
>.|TRBV7-9|TRBJ1-2|.
CASSLGEGGGYTF
TGTGCCAGCAGCTTAGGAGAAGGGGGGGGCTACACCTTC
>TRBD1|TRBV6-6|TRBJ2-7|.
CASSYPGQGDYEQYF
TGTGCCAGCAGTTATCCGGGACAGGGGGATTACGAGCAGTACTTC
>.|TRBV7-7|TRBJ1-3|.
CASSLVGREDSGNTIYF
TGTGCTAGCAGCTTAGTGGGTAGGGAGGATTCTGGAAACACCATATATTTT
>TRBD1|TRBV3-1/TRBV3-2|TRBJ2-5|.
CASSPGGAVGETQYF
TGTGCCAGCAGCCCAGGGGGCGCGGTCGGGGAGACCCAGTACTTC
>.|TRBV15|TRBJ2-7|.
CATRTAGRSYEQYF
TGTGCCACCAGAACTGCAGGGAGATCCTACGAGCAGTACTTC
>.|TRBV9|TRBJ2-1|.
CASSTTRANEQFF
TGTGCCAGCAGCACCACAAGGGCCAATGAGCAGTTCTTC
>.|TRBV5-1|TRBJ2-5|.
CASSLGVGETQYF
TGCGCCAGCAGCTTGGGAGTAGGAGAGACCCAGTACTTC
>.|TRBV28|TRBJ2-3|.
CASSLWPDTQYF
TGTGCCAGCAGTTTATGGCCAGATACGCAGTATTTT
>TRBD1|TRBV5-6|TRBJ2-7|.
CASSLSINRGRDEQYF
TGTGCCAGCAGCTTATCGATTAACAGGGGGCGGGACGAGCAGTACTTC